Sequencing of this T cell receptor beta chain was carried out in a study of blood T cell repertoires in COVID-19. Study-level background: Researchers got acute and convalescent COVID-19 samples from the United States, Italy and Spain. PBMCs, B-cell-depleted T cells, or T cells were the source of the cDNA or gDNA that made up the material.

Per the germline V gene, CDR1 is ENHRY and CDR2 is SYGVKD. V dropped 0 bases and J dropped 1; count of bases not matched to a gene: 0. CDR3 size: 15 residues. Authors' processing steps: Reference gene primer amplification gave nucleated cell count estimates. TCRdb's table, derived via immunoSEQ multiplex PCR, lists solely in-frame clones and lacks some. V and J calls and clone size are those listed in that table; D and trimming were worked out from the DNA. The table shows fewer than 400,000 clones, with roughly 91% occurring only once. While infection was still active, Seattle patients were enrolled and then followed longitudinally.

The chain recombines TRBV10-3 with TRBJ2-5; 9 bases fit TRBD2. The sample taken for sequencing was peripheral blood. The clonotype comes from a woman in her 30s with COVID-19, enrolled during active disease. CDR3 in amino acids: CAISESTSGQETQYF. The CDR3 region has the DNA TGTGCCATCAGTGAGTCGACTAGCGGCCAAGAGACCCAGTACTTC.